This T cell receptor beta chain was captured in a study of identical twins. Study results and limitations: The presence of invariant MAIT and iNKT cells could partly confound analyses of zero-insertion sequences. In cord blood, abundant beta clonotypes had fewer insertions; memory showed no trend.

Trimming took off 0 bases at V and 1 base at J, with 16 bases between the two ends. The CDR3 covers 17 residues. Per the germline V gene, CDR1 is SGHRS and CDR2 is YFSETQ. Using its own MiXCR run on the 5' RACE reads, TCRdb lists one record per CDR3 protein. The sample includes around 480,000 distinct CDR3 sequences, 14% of them seen just once. Donors uniformly comprised healthy Caucasians. This clonotype was recorded a few times. Its antigen is currently unknown. This same sample was also part of a study on yellow fever vaccine responses in identical twins.

The sequence was collected from a woman between 18 and 30 years old in good health. V is TRBV5-1 and J is TRBJ2-5; D is possibly TRBD1 or TRBD2 (5 bases each). Sequences were obtained from CD4+ T cells sorted from blood. The CDR3 DNA sequence: TGCGCCAGCAGCTTGGCGAGGAGAGGGGCCAGCCAAGAGACCCAGTACTTC. Encoded protein: CASSLARRGASQETQYF.